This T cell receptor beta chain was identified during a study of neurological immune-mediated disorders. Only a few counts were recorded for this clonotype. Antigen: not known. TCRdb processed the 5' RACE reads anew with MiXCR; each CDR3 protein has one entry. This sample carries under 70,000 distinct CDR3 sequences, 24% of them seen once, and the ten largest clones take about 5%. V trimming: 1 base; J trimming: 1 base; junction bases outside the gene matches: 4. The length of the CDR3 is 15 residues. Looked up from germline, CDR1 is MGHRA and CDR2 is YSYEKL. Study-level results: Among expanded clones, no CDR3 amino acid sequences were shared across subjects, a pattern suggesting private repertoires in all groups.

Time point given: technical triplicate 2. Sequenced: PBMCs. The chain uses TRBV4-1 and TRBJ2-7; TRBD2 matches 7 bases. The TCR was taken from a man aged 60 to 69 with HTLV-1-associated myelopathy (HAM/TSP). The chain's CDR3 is CASSQVGTKSYEQYF. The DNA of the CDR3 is TGCGCCAGCAGCCAAGTCGGGACTAAATCCTACGAGCAGTACTTC.